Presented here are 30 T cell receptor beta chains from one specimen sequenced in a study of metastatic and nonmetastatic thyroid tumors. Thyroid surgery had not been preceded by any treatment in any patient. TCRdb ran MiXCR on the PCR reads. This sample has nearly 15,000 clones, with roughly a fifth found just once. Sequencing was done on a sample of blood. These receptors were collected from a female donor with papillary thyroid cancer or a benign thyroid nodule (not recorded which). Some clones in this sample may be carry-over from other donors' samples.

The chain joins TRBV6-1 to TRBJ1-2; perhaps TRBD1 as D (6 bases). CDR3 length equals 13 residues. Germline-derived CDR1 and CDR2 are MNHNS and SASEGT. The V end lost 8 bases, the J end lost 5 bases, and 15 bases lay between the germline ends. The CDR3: CASGVRGEYGYTF. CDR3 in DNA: TGTGCCAGCGGTGTAAGGGGGGAGTATGGCTACACCTTC.

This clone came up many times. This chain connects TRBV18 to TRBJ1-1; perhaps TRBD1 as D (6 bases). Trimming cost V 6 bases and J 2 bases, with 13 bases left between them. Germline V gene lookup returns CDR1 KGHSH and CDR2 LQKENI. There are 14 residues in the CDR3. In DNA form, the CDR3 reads TGTGCCAGCTCCGGACTGACAGGAAACACTGAAGCTTTCTTT. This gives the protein CASSGLTGNTEAFF.

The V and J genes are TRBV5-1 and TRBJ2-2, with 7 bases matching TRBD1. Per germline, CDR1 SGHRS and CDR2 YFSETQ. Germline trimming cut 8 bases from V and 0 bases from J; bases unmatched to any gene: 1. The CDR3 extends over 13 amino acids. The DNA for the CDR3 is TGCGCCAGTGGGACAGCGAACACCGGGGAGCTGTTTTTT. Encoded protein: CASGTANTGELFF.

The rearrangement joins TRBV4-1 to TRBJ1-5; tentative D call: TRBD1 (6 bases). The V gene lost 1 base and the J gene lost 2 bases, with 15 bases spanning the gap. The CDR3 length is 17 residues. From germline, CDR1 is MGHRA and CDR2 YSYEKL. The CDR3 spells CASSQGSGALGNQPQHF. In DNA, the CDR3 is TGCGCCAGCAGCCAAGGTTCAGGGGCGTTGGGCAATCAGCCCCAGCATTTT.

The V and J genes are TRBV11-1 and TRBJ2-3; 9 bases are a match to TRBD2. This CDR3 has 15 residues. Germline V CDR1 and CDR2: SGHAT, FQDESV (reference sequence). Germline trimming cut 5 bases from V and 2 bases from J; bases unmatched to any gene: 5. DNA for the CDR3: TGTGCCAGCAGCCCACTAGCGGGTGTCACAGATACGCAGTATTTT. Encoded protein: CASSPLAGVTDTQYF.

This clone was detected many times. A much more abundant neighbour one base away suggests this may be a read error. CDR3 DNA: TGTGCCAGCAGTTTAACCGGGCCGGCGTACACTGAAGCTTTCTTT. This gives the protein CASSLTGPAYTEAFF. The chain joins TRBV12-3 or TRBV12-4 to TRBJ1-1; D gene unclear. V was trimmed by 2 bases and J by 3 bases, leaving 13 bases between them. This CDR3 is built from 15 residues.

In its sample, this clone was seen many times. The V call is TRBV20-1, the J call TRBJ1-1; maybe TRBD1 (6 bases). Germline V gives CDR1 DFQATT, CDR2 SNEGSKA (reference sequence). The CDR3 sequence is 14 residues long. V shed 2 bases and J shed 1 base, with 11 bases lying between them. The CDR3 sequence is CSARLRQANTEAFF. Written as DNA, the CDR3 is TGCAGTGCTAGACTCAGACAGGCGAACACTGAAGCTTTCTTT.

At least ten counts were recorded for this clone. The CDR3 loop reads CAWSTGTGPGYTF. The CDR3 DNA reads as TGTGCCTGGAGTACAGGGACAGGGCCTGGCTACACCTTC. The chain joins TRBV30 to TRBJ1-2; 9 positions match TRBD1. The CDR3 consists of 13 residues. Per the germline V gene, CDR1 is GTSNPN and CDR2 is SVGIG (reference sequence). The ends lost 2 bases at V and 7 bases at J; junction bases unmatched: 5.

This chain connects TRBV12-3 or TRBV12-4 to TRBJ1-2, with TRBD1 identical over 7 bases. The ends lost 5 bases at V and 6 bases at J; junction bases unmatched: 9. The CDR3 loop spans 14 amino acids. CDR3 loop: CASSTRLGQDGYTF. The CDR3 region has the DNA TGTGCCAGCAGTACGCGCCTCGGACAGGATGGCTACACCTTC.

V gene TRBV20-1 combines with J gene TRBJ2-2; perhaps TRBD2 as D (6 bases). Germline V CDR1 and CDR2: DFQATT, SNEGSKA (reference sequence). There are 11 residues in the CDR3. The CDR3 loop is CSGGTVGELFF. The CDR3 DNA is TGCAGCGGAGGGACGGTCGGGGAGCTGTTTTTT.

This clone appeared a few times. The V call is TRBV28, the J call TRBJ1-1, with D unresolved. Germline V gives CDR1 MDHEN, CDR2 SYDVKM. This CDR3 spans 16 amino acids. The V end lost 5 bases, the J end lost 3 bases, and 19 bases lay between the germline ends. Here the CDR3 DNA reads TGTGCCAGCAGTCTCCCTCCAGAGGGTAGGTACACTGAAGCTTTCTTT. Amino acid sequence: CASSLPPEGRYTEAFF.

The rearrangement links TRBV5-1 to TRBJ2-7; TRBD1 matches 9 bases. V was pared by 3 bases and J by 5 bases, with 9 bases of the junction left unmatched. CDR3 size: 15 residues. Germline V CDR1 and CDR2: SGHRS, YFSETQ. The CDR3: CASSSLQGAGDEQYF. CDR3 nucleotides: TGCGCCAGCAGCTCATTACAGGGGGCTGGGGACGAGCAGTACTTC.

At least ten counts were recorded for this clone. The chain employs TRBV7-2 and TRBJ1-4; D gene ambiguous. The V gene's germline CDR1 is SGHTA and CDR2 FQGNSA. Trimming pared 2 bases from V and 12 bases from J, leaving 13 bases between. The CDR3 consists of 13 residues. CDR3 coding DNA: TGTGCCAGCAGCTTATTGAAAGGTACCGAACTGTTTTTT. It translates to CASSLLKGTELFF.

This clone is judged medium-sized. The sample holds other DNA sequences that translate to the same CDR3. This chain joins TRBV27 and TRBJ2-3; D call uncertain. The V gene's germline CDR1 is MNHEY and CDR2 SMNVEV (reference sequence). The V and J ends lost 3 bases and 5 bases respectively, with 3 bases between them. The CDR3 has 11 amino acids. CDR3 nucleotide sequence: TGTGCCAGCAGTTTGGGAGATACGCAGTATTTT. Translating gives CASSLGDTQYF.

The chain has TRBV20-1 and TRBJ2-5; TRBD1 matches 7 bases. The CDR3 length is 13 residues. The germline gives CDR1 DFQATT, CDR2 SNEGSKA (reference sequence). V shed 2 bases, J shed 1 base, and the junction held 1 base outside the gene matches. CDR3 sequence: CSARNRGQETQYF. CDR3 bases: TGCAGTGCTAGAAACAGGGGCCAAGAGACCCAGTACTTC.

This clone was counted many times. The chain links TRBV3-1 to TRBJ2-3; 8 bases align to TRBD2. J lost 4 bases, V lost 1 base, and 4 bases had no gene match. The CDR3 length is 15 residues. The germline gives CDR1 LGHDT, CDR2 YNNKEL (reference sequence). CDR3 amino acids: CASSQAGGRSDTQYF. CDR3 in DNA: TGTGCCAGCAGCCAAGCGGGCGGGAGGTCAGATACGCAGTATTTT.

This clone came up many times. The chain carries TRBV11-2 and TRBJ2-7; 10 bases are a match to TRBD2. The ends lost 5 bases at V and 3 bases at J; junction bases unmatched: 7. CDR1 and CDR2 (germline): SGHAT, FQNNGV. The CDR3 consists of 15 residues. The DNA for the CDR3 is TGTGCCAGCAGCCCTGCTAGCGGGAGTCTCTACGAGCAGTACTTC. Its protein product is CASSPASGSLYEQYF.

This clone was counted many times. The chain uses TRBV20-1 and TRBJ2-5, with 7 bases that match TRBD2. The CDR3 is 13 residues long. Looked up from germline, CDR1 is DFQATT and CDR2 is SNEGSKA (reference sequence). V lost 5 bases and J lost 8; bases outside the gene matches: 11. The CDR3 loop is CSAWTSRVQTQYF. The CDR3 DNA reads TGCAGTGCTTGGACTAGTCGGGTCCAAACCCAGTACTTC.

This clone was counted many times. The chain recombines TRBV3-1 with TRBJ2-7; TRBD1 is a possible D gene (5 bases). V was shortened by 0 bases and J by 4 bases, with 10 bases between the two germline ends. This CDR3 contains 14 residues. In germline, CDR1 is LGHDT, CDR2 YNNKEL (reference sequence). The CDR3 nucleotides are TGTGCCAGCAGCCAAGATCTGACAGCTTACGAGCAGTACTTC. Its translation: CASSQDLTAYEQYF.

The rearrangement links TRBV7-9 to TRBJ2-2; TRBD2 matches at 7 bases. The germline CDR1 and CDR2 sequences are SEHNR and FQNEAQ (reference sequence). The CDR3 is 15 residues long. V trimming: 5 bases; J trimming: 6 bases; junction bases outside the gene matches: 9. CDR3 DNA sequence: TGTGCCAGCAGCCCTACTCTGGGAGGGTCCGGGGAGCTGTTTTTT. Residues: CASSPTLGGSGELFF.

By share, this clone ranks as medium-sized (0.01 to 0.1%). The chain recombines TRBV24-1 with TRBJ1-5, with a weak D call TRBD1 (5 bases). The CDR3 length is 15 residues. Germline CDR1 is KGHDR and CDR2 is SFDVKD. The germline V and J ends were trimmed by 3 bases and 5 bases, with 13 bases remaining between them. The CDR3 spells CATSDPDLGHQPQHF. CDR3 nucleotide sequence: TGTGCCACCAGTGATCCGGACCTGGGGCATCAGCCCCAGCATTTT.

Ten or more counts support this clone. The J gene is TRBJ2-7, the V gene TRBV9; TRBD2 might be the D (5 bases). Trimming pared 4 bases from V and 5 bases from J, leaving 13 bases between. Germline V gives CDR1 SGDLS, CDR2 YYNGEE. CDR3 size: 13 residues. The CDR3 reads CASSFDPSNEQYF. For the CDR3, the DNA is TGTGCCAGCAGCTTCGATCCTAGCAACGAGCAGTACTTC.

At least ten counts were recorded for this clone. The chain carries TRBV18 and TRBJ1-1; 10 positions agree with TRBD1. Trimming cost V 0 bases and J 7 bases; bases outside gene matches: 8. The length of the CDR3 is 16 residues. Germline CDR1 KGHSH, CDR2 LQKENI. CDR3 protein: CASSPPVDRGGGEAFF. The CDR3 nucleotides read TGTGCCAGCTCACCACCTGTGGACAGGGGGGGTGGTGAAGCTTTCTTT.

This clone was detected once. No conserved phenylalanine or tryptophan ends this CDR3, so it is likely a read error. The CDR3 loop reads CASSYPTEEGEESQYI. DNA for the CDR3: TGTGCCAGCAGTTACCCAACGGAGGAGGGAGAAGAGAGCCAGTACATC. The chain uses TRBV6-2 or TRBV6-3 and TRBJ2-5; a possible D gene is TRBD2 (6 bases). There are 16 residues in the CDR3. Germline V gene sequence: CDR1 MNHEY, CDR2 SVGEGT.

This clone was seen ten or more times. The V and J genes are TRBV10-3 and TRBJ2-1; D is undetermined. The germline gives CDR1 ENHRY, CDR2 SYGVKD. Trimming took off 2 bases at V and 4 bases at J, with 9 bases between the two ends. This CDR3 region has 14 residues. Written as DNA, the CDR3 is TGTGCCATCAGTGAGCGAACACCGTACAATGAGCAGTTCTTC. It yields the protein CAISERTPYNEQFF.

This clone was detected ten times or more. Here the CDR3 reads CASSDGANSWGLGNQPQHF. DNA for the CDR3: TGTGCCAGCAGTGACGGGGCAAATTCTTGGGGACTAGGCAATCAGCCCCAGCATTTT. This sequence joins TRBV6-1 and TRBJ1-5; D is possibly TRBD1 (5 bases). The V gene's germline CDR1 is MNHNS and CDR2 SASEGT. The CDR3 length is 19 residues. V lost 3 bases and J lost 2, with 23 bases in between.

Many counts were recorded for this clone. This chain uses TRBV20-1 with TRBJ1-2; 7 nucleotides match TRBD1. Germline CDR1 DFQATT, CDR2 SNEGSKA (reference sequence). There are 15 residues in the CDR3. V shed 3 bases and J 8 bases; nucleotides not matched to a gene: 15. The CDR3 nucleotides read TGCAGTGCTAGCCCGGGACAGTCGGTTATGATGGGCTACACCTTC. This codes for CSASPGQSVMMGYTF.

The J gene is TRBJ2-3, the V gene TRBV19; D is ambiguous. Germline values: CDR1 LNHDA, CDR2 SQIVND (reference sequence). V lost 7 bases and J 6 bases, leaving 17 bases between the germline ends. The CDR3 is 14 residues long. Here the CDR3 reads CASTSSHNLDTQYF. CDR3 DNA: TGTGCCAGTACGTCGAGTCATAACTTGGATACGCAGTATTTT.

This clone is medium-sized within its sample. The CDR3 DNA follows: TGTGCCAGCAGCTCGGACTCTTTGTACTACGAGCAGTACTTC. Translating gives CASSSDSLYYEQYF. This sequence joins TRBV11-2 and TRBJ2-7; tentatively, D is TRBD2 (5 bases). The CDR3 is 14 amino acids. The V end was cut by 4 bases, the J end by 3 bases, with 13 bases between. Germline V CDR1 and CDR2: SGHAT, FQNNGV.

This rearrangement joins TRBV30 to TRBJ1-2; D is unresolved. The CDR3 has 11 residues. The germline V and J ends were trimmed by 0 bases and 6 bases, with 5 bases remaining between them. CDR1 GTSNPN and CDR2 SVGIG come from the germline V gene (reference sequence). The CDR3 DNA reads TGTGCCTGGAGTGTTAGGGATGGCTACACCTTC. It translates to CAWSVRDGYTF.